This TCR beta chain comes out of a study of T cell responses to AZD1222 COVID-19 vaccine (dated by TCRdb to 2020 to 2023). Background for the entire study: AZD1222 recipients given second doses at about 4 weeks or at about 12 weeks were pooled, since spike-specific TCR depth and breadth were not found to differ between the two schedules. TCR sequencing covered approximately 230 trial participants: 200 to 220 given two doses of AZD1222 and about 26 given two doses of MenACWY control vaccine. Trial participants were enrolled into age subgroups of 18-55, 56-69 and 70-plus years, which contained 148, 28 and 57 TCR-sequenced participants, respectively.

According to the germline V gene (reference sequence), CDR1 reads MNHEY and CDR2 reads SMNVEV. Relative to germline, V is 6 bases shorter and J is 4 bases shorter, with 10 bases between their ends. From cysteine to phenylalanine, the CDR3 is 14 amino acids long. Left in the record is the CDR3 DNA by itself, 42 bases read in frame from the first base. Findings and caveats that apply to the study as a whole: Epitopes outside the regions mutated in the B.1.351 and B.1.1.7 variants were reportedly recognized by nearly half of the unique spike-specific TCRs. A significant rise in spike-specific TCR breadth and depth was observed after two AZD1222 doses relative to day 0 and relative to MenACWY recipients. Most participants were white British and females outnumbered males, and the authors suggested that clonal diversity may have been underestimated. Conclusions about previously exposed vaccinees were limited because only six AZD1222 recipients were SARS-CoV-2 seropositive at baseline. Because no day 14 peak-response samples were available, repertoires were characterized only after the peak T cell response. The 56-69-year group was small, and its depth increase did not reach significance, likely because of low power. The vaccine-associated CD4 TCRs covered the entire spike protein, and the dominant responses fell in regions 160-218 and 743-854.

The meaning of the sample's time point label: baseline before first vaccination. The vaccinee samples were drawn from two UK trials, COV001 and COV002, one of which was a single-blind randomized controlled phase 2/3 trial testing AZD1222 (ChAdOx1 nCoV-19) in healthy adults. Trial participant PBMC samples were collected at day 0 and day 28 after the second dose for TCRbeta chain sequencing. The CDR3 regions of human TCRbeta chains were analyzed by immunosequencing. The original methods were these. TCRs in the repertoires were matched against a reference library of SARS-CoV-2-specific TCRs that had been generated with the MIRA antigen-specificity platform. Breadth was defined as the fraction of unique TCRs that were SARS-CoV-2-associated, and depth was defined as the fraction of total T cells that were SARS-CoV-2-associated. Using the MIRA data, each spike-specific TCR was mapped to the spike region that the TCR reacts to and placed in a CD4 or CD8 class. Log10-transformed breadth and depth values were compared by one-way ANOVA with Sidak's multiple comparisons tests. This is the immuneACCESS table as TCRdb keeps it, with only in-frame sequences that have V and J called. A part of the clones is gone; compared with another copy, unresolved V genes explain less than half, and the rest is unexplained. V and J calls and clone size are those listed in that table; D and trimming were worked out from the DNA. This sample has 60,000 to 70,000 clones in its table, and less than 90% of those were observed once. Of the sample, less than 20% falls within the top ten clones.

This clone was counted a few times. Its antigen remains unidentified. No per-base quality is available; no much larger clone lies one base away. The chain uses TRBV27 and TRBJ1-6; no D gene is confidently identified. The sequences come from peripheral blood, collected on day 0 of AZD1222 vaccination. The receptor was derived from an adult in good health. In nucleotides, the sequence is TGTGCCAGCAGGCCGACACCTTATAATTCACCCCTCCACTTT. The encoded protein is CASRPTPYNSPLHF.